Sequencing of this TCR beta chain was carried out in a study of blood T cell repertoires in COVID-19. Across the study: The study drew acute and convalescent COVID-19 samples from the United States, Italy and Spain.

Per the original methods: Estimates of nucleated cell counts were drawn from the amplification of reference gene primers. Sequenced by immunoSEQ multiplex PCR; TCRdb stores in-frame clones only, minus some. Clonal size and the V and J genes are those of that table, whereas D and trimming came from the DNA. This table holds around 89,000 clones, about three quarters found once. This CDR3 comprises 17 residues. Germline V gives CDR1 LGHNA, CDR2 YNFKEQ. The V segment lost 1 base and the J segment 1 base; nucleotides outside the gene matches: 6. This clone has just a few counts. The chain links TRBV4-2 to TRBJ2-3; TRBD2 aligns across 9 bases. Sequencing was performed on peripheral blood. The source is an elderly woman with acute or convalescent COVID-19. The DNA of the CDR3 is TGTGCCAGCAGCCAAGTGAGCGGGGGGACCCGCACAGATACGCAGTATTTT. It is translated as CASSQVSGGTRTDTQYF.